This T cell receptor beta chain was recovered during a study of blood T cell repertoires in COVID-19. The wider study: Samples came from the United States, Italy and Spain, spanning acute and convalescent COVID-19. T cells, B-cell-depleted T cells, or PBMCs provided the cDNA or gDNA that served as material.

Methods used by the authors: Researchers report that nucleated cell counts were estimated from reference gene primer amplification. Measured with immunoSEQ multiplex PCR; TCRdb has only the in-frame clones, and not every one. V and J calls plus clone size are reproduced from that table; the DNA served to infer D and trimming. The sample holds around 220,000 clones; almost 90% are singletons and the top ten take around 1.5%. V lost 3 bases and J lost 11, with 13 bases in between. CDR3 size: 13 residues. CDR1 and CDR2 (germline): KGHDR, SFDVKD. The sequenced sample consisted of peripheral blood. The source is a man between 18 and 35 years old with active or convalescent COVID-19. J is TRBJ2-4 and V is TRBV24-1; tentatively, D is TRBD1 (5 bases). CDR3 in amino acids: CATSDPKTTVQYF. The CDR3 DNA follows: TGTGCCACCAGTGATCCAAAAACGACAGTTCAGTACTTC.